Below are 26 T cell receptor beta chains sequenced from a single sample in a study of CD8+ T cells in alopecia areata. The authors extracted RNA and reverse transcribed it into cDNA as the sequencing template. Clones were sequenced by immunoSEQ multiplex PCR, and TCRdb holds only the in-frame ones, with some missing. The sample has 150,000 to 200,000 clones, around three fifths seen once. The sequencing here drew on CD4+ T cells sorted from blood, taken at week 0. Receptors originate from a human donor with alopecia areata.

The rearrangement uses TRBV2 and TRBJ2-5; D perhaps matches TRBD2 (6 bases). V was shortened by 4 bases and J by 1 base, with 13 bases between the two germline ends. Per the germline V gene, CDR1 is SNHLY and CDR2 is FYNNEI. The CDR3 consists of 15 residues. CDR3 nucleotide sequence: TGTGCCAGCAGTGCACAACTAGCTTTCCAAGAGACCCAGTACTTC. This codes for CASSAQLAFQETQYF.

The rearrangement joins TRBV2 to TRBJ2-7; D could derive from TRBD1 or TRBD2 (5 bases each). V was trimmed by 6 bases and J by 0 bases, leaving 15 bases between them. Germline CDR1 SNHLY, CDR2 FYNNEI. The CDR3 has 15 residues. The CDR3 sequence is CASRKLGTGSYEQYF. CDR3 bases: TGTGCCAGCAGAAAGCTAGGGACGGGCTCCTACGAGCAGTACTTC.

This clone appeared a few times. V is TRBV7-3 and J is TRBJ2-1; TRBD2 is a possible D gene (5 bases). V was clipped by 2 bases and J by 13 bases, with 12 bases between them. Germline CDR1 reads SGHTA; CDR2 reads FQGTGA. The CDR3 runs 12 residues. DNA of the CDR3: TGTGCCAGCAGCTTAGAACTAGGTCTTCAGTTCTTC. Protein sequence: CASSLELGLQFF.

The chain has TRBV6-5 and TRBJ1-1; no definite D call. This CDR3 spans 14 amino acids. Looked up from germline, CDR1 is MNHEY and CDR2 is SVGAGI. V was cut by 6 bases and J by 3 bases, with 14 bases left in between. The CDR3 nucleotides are TGTGCCAGCAGACCCATTGGCCGGGACACTGAAGCTTTCTTT. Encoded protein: CASRPIGRDTEAFF.

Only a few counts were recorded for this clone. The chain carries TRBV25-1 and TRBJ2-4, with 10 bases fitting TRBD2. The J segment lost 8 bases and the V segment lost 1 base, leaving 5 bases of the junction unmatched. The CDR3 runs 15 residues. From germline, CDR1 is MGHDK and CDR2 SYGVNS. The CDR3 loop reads CASSESSGGVDIQYF. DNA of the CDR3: TGTGCCAGCAGTGAATCTAGCGGGGGTGTGGACATTCAGTACTTC. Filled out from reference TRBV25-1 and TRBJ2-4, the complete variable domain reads EADIYQTPRYLVIGTGKKITLECSQTMGHDKMYWYQQDPGMELHLIHYSYGVNSTEKGDLSSESTVSRIRTEHFPLTLESARPSHTSQYLCASSESSGGVDIQYFGAGTRLSVL.

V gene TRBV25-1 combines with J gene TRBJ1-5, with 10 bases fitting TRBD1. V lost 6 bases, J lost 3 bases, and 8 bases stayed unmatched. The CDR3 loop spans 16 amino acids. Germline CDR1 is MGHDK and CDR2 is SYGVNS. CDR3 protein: CASRAPGQGINQPQHF. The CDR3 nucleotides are TGTGCCAGCAGGGCGCCGGGACAGGGGATCAATCAGCCCCAGCATTTT.

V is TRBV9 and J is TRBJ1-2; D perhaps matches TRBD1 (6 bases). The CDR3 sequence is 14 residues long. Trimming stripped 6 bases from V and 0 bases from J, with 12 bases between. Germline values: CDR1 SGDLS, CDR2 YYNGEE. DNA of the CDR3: TGTGCCAGCACCGGGGGGGCGGCTAACTATGGCTACACCTTC. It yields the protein CASTGGAANYGYTF. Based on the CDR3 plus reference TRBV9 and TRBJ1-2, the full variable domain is DSGVTQTPKHLITATGQRVTLRCSPRSGDLSVYWYQQSLDQGLQFLIQYYNGEERAKGNILERFSAQQFPDLHSELNLSSLELGDSALYFCASTGGAANYGYTFGSGTRLTVV.

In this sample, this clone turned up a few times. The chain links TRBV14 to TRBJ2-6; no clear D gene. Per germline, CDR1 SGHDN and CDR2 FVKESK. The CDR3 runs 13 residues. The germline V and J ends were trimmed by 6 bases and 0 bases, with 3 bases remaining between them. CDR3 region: CASRNSGANVLTF. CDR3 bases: TGTGCCAGCAGAAACTCTGGGGCCAACGTCCTGACTTTC.

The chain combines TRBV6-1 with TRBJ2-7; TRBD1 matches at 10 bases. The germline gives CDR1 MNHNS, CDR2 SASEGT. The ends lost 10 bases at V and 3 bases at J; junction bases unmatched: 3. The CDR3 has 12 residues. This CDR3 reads CATRDRGYEQYF. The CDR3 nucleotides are TGTGCCACCAGGGACAGGGGCTACGAGCAGTACTTC.

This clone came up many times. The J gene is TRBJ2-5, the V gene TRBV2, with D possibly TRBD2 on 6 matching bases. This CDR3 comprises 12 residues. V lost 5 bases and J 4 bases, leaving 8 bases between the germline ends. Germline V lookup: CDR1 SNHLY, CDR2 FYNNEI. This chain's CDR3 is CASSRDSETQYF. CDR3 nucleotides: TGTGCCAGCAGTCGGGACTCAGAGACCCAGTACTTC.

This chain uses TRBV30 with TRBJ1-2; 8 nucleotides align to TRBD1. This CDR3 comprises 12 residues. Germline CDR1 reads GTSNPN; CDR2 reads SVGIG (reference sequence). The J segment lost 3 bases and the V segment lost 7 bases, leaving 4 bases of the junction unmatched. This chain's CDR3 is CAFDRGDYGYTF. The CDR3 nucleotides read TGTGCCTTTGACAGGGGCGACTATGGCTACACCTTC.

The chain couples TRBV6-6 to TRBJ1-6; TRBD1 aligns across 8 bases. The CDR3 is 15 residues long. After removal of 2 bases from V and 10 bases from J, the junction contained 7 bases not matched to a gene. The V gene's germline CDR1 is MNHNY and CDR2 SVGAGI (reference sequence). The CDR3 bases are TGTGCCAGCAGTTACCGGACAGGGTCCTCCTCACCCCTCCACTTT. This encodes CASSYRTGSSSPLHF.

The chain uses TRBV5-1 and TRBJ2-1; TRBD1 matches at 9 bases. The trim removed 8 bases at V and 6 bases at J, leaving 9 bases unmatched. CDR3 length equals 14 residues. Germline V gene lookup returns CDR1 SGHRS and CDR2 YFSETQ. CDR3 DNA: TGCGCCAGTCAGACGGGACAGGGATTCAATGAGCAGTTCTTC. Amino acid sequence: CASQTGQGFNEQFF.

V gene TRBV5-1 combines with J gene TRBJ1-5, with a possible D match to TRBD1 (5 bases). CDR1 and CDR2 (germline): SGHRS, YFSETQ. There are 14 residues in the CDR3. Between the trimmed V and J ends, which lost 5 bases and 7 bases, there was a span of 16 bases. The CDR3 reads CASSPTSGGQPQHF. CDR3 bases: TGCGCCAGCAGTCCTACAAGTGGGGGACAGCCCCAGCATTTT.

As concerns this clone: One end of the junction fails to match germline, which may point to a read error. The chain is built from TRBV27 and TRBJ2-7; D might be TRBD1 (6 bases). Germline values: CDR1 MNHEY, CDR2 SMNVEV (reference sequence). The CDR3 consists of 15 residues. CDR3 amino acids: CASSLSRGGTLFLLF. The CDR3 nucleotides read TGTGCCAGCAGTTTATCGAGAGGGGGAACACTTTTTTTGCTCTTC.

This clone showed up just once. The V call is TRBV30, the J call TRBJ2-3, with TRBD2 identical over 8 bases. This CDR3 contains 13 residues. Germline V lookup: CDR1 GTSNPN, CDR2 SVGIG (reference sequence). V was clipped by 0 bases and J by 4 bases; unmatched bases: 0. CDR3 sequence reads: CAWSVGGADTQYF. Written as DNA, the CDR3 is TGTGCCTGGAGTGTCGGGGGGGCAGATACGCAGTATTTT.

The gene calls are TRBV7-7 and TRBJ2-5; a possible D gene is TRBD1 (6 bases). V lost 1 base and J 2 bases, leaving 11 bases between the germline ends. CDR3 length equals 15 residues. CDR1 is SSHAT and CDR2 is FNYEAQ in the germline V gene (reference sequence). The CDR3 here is CASSLGAGEQETQYF. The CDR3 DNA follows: TGTGCCAGCAGCTTAGGAGCAGGGGAACAAGAGACCCAGTACTTC.

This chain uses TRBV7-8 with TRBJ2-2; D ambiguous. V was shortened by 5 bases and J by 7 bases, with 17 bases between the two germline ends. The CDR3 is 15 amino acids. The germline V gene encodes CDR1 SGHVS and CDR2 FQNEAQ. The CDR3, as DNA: TGTGCCAGCAGCCCGGCCGACTTTACCGACGGGGAGCTGTTTTTT. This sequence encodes CASSPADFTDGELFF.

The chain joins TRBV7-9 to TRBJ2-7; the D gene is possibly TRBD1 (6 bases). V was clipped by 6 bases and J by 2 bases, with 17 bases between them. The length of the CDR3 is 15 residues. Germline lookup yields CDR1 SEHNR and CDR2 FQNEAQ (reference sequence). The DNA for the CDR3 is TGTGCCAGCAGACAACAGGGCATAGGAACCTACGAGCAGTACTTC. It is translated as CASRQQGIGTYEQYF.

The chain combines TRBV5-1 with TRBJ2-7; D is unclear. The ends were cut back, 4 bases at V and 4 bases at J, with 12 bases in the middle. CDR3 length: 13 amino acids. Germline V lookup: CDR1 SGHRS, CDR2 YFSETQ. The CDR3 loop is CASSTPDTYEQYF. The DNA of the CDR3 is TGCGCCAGCAGCACCCCTGACACTTACGAGCAGTACTTC.

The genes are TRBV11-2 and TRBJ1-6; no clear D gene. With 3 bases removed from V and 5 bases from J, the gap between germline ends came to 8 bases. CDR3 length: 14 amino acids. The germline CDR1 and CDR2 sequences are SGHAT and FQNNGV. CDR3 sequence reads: CASSLIKDNSPLHF. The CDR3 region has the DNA TGTGCCAGCAGCTTGATCAAGGATAATTCACCCCTCCACTTT.

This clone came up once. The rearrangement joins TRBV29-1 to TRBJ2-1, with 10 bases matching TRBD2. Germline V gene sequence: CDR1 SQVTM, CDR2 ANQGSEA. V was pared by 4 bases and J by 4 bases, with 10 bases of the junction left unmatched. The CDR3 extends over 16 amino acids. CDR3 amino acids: CSVVPASGGTYNEQFF. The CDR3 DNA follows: TGCAGCGTTGTTCCGGCTAGCGGGGGCACATACAATGAGCAGTTCTTC.

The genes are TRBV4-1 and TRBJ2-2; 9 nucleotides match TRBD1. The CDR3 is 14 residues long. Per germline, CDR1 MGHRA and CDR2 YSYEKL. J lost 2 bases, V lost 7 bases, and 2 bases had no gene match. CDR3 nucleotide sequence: TGCGCCAGCACGGACAGGGGAAACACCGGGGAGCTGTTTTTT. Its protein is CASTDRGNTGELFF.

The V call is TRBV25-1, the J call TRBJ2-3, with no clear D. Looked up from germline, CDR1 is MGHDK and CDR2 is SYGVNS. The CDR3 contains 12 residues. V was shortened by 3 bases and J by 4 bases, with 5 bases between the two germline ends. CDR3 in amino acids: CASSEVADTQYF. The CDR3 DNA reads TGTGCCAGCAGTGAGGTTGCAGATACGCAGTATTTT. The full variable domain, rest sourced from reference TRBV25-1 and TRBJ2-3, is EADIYQTPRYLVIGTGKKITLECSQTMGHDKMYWYQQDPGMELHLIHYSYGVNSTEKGDLSSESTVSRIRTEHFPLTLESARPSHTSQYLCASSEVADTQYFGPGTRLTVL.

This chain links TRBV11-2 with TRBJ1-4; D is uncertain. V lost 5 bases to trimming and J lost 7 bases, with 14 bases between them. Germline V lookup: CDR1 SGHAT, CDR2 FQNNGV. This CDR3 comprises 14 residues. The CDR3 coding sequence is TGTGCCAGCAGCCCGCCCCCAAGGGCTGAAAAACTGTTTTTT. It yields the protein CASSPPPRAEKLFF.

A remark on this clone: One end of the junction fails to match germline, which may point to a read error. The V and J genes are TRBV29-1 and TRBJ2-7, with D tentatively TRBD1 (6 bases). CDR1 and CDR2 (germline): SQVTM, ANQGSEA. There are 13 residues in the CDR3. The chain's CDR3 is CSVTGTLSFEQYF. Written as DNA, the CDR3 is TGCAGCGTCACCGGGACACTCTCCTTCGAGCAGTACTTC.